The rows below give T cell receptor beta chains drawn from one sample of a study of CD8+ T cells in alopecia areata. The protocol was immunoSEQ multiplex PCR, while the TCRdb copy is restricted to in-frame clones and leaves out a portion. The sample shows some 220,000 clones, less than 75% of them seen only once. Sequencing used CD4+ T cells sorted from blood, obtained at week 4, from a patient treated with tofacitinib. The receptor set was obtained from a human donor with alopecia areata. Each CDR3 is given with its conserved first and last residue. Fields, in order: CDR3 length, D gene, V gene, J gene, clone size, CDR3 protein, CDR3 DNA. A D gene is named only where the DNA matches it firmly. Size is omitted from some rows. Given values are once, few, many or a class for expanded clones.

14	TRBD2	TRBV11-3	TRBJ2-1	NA	CASSLVASGNEQFF	TGTGCCAGCAGCTTAGTTGCTAGCGGCAATGAGCAGTTCTTC
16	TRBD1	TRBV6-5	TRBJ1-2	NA	CASSYGDRGDHYGYTF	TGTGCCAGCAGTTACGGGGACAGGGGGGACCATTATGGCTACACCTTC
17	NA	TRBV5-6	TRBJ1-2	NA	CASSLTVDRTVTYGYTF	TGTGCCAGCAGCTTAACGGTGGATCGTACCGTTACCTATGGCTACACCTTC
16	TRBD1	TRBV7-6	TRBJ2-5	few	CASSAMGQALGETQYF	TGTGCCAGCAGCGCAATGGGACAGGCCCTAGGAGAGACCCAGTACTTC
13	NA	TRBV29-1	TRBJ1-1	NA	CSVRFVLNTEAFF	TGCAGCGTGCGTTTTGTTTTGAACACTGAAGCTTTCTTT
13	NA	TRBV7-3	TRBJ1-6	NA	CASSQHLASPLHF	TGTGCCAGCAGCCAACATCTGGCTTCACCCCTCCACTTT
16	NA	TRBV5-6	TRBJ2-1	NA	CASSLNVGASYNEQFF	TGTGCCAGCAGCTTGAATGTCGGGGCTTCCTACAATGAGCAGTTCTTC
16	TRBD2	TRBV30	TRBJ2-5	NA	CAWSRGLAGNQETQYF	TGTGCCTGGAGTCGAGGACTAGCGGGGAACCAAGAGACCCAGTACTTC
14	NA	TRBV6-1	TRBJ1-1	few	CASSEGNMNTEAFF	TGTGCCAGCAGTGAAGGGAACATGAACACTGAAGCTTTCTTT
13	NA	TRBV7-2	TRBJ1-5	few	CASSPFSNQPQHF	TGTGCCAGCAGCCCGTTCAGCAATCAGCCCCAGCATTTT
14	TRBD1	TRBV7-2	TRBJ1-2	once	CASRPGTGGYGYTF	TGTGCCAGCAGACCCGGGACAGGAGGCTATGGCTACACCTTC
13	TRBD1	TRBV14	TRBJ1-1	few	CASSPDRVVGAFF	TGTGCCAGCAGCCCGGACAGGGTCGTTGGGGCTTTCTTT
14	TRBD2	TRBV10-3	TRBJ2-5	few	CAMPAGEPQETQYF	TGTGCCATGCCGGCGGGGGAGCCTCAAGAGACCCAGTACTTC
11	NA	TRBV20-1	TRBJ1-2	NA	CSARDLPGQIF	TGCAGTGCTAGAGATCTCCCAGGGCAGATCTTC
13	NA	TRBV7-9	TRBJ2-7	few	CASSLPGTSEQYF	TGTGCCAGCAGCTTGCCGGGGACGTCCGAGCAGTACTTC
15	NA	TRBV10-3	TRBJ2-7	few	CAISESVVSSYEQYF	TGTGCCATCAGTGAGTCAGTGGTTAGCTCATACGAGCAGTACTTC
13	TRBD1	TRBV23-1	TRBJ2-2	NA	CASSHPGQEELFF	TGCGCCAGCAGTCATCCGGGACAGGAGGAGCTGTTTTTT
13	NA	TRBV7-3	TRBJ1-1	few	CASSLSSRHEAFF	TGTGCCAGCAGCTTATCGAGTAGGCACGAAGCTTTCTTT
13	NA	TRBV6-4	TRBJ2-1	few	CASSEQAGNEQFF	TGTGCCAGCAGCGAACAGGCCGGCAATGAGCAGTTCTTC
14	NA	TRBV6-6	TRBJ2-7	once	CASSYDPLTYEQYF	TGTGCCAGCAGTTACGACCCACTGACCTACGAGCAGTACTTC
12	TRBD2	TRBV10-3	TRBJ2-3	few	CATGGSTDTQYF	TGTGCCACGGGGGGTAGCACAGATACGCAGTATTTT
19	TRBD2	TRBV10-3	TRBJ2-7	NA	CAISDLANPQRGPNYEQYF	TGTGCCATCAGTGACCTAGCCAATCCCCAGCGGGGGCCTAACTACGAGCAGTACTTC
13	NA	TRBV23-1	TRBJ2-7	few	CASSPNYPYEQYF	TGCGCCAGCAGTCCAAATTACCCCTACGAGCAGTACTTC
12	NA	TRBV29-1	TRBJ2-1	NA	CSVGTTGIEQFF	TGCAGCGTTGGCACGACAGGTATTGAGCAGTTCTTC
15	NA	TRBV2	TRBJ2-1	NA	CASSPGVLSYNEQFF	TGTGCCAGCAGCCCGGGGGTCCTCTCCTACAATGAGCAGTTCTTC
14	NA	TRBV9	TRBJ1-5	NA	CASSIGTGDQPQHF	TGTGCCAGCAGCATTGGGACGGGAGATCAGCCCCAGCATTTT
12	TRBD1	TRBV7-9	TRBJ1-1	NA	CASSWGQTEAFF	TGTGCCAGCAGCTGGGGACAGACTGAAGCTTTCTTT
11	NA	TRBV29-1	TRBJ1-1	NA	CSVRRNTEAFF	TGCAGCGTTCGTCGGAACACTGAAGCTTTCTTT
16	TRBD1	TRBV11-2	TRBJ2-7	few	CASSLKTGASSYEQYF	TGTGCCAGCAGCTTGAAGACAGGGGCGAGCTCCTACGAGCAGTACTTC
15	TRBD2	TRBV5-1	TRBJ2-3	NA	CASSPLAGGPDTQYF	TGCGCCAGCTCGCCACTAGCGGGGGGGCCAGATACGCAGTATTTT
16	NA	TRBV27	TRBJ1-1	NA	CASTPSGGPKNTEAFF	TGTGCCAGCACCCCATCCGGGGGTCCTAAGAACACTGAAGCTTTCTTT
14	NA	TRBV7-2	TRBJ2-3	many	CASSSRGSTDTQYF	TGTGCCAGCAGCTCGCGGGGTTCCACAGATACGCAGTATTTT
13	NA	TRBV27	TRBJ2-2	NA	CASSSTGRRELFF	TGTGCCAGCAGTTCAACAGGGCGGCGGGAGCTGTTTTTT
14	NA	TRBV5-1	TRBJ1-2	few	CASSLGQSSYGYTF	TGCGCCAGCAGCTTGGGTCAAAGCTCCTATGGCTACACCTTC
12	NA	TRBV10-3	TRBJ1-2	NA	CAISEGGNGYTF	TGTGCCATCAGTGAAGGGGGTAATGGCTACACCTTC
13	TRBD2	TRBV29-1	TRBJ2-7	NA	CSVEGGTRREQYF	TGCAGCGTTGAAGGGGGGACTAGGCGCGAGCAGTACTTC
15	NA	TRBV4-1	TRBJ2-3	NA	CASSEIRGGTDTQYF	TGCGCCAGCAGCGAAATTCGCGGGGGCACAGATACGCAGTATTTT
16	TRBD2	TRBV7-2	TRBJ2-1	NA	CASSPSLAGVRNEQFF	TGTGCCAGCAGCCCATCGCTAGCGGGGGTCAGGAATGAGCAGTTCTTC
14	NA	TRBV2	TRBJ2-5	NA	CASSERSPQETQYF	TGTGCCAGCAGTGAGCGCAGTCCCCAAGAGACCCAGTACTTC
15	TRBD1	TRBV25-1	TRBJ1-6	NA	CASSDPGQGKSPLHF	TGTGCCAGCAGTGACCCGGGACAGGGGAAATCACCCCTCCACTTT
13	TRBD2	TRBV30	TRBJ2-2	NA	CAWRGLAGGELFF	TGTGCCTGGAGGGGACTAGCGGGTGGGGAGCTGTTTTTT
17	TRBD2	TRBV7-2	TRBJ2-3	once	CASSVILAGGLKDTQYF	TGTGCCAGCAGCGTGATTCTAGCGGGGGGGCTCAAAGATACGCAGTATTTT
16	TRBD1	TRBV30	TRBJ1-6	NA	CAWSTGPGTGGSPLHF	TGTGCCTGGAGTACAGGACCCGGGACAGGGGGATCACCCCTCCACTTT
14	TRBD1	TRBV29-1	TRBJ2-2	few	CSVQGAPNTGELFF	TGCAGCGTCCAGGGGGCCCCGAACACCGGGGAGCTGTTTTTT
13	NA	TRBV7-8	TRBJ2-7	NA	CASSLALVYEQYF	TGTGCCAGCAGCTTAGCGCTAGTCTACGAGCAGTACTTC
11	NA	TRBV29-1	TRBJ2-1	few	CSAPRLDKQFF	TGCAGCGCCCCACGACTAGATAAGCAGTTCTTC
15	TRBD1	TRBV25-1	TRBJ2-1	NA	CASNEGQGGYNEQFF	TGTGCCAGCAATGAGGGACAGGGGGGCTACAATGAGCAGTTCTTC
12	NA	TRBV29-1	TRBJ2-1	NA	CSVEIPGNEQFF	TGCAGCGTTGAAATACCGGGGAATGAGCAGTTCTTC
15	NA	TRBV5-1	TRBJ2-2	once	CASSFPERRIGELFF	TGCGCCAGCAGCTTCCCCGAAAGAAGGATCGGGGAGCTGTTTTTT
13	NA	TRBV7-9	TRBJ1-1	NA	CASSTSGNTEAFF	TGTGCCAGCAGCACCTCCGGGAACACTGAAGCTTTCTTT
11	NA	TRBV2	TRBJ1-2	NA	CASGPVGGYTF	TGTGCCAGCGGACCTGTAGGTGGCTACACCTTC
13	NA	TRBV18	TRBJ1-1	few	CASSSQMNTEAFF	TGTGCCAGCTCAAGTCAGATGAACACTGAAGCTTTCTTT
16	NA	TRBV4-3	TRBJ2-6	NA	CASSQVGRVGANVLTF	TGCGCCAGCAGCCAAGTAGGAAGGGTTGGGGCCAACGTCCTGACTTTC
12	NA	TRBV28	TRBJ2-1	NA	CASSFRREAQFF	TGTGCCAGCAGTTTTCGGAGGGAGGCCCAGTTCTTC
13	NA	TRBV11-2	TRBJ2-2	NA	CASSLDVPGELFF	TGTGCCAGCAGCTTAGACGTCCCCGGGGAGCTGTTTTTT
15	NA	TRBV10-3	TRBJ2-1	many	CAISDPLGPHNEQFF	TGTGCCATCAGTGACCCCCTGGGGCCTCACAATGAGCAGTTCTTC
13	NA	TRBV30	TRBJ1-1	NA	CAWSAAANTEAFF	TGTGCCTGGAGTGCGGCAGCTAACACTGAAGCTTTCTTT
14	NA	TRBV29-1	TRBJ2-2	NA	CSVASGQSTGELFF	TGCAGCGTCGCGTCAGGACAGAGCACCGGGGAGCTGTTTTTT
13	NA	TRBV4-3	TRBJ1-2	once	CASSQDLTAHYTF	TGCGCCAGCAGCCAAGACCTGACAGCCCACTACACCTTC